This record looks at one T cell receptor beta chain sequence and its context. Its antigen remains unidentified. This sample is drawn from a study of cytomegalovirus exposure and HLA in healthy donors. Germline CDR1 and CDR2: SNHLY and FYNNEI. Unmatched junction bases numbered 9, after V lost 6 bases and J lost 5 bases. The length of the CDR3 is 15 residues. General observations from the study: The Asian-associated ancestry cluster reportedly had fewer N-insertions than the approximately 700-donor mean in a later analysis.

Primers: 60 Vbeta forward and 13 Jbeta reverse. Sequenced by immunoSEQ multiplex PCR; TCRdb stores in-frame clones only, minus some. The sample comprises 100,000 or so clones, 63% of which are singletons, and less than 5% rests with the top ten. V usage is TRBV2 and J usage is TRBJ2-2; TRBD2 matches 7 bases. The source is a human donor in good health. Sequenced input: PBMCs. CDR3: CASRGGGSGTGELFF. CDR3 nucleotides: TGTGCCAGCAGGGGGGGTGGTAGCGGGACCGGGGAGCTGTTTTTT.